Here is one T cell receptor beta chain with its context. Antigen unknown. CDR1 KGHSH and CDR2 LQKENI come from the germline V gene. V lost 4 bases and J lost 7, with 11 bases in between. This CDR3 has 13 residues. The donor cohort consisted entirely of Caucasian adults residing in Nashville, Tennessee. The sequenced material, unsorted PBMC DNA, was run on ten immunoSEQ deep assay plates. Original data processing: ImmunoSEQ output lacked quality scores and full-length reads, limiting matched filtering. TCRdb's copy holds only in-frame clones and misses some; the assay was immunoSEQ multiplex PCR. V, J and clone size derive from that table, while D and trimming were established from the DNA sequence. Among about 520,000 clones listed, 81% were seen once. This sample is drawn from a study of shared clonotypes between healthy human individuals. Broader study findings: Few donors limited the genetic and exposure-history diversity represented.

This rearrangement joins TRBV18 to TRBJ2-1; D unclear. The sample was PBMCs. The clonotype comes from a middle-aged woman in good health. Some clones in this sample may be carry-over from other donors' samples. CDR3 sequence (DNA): TGTGCCAGCTCACAATCGATGGGGAATGAGCAGTTCTTC. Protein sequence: CASSQSMGNEQFF.